A single sample gave rise to the 20 T cell receptor beta chains below, sequenced in a study of T cell repertoires in cytomegalovirus infection. These receptors' targets are unknown. MiXCR, run by TCRdb on the reads, gives a single entry per CDR3 protein. The table shows 640,000 or so distinct CDR3 sequences, with 30% to 40% occurring only once. Material: cultured PBMCs, obtained from culture after CMV antigen stimulation. These receptors all stem from a human donor in good health (CMV status not recorded). Some clones in this sample may be carry-over from other donors' samples.

This rearrangement joins TRBV2 to TRBJ1-1; D possibly corresponds to TRBD1 (6 bases). V was clipped by 7 bases and J by 1 base, with 13 bases between them. This CDR3 region has 14 residues. Germline V CDR1 and CDR2: SNHLY, FYNNEI. The CDR3 loop is CASTAGAPNTEAFF. In nucleotides, the CDR3 is TGTGCCAGCACCGCAGGGGCCCCGAACACTGAAGCTTTCTTT.

The rearrangement uses TRBV7-9 and TRBJ1-4; perhaps TRBD1 as D (5 bases). The CDR3 runs to 17 residues. Per the germline V gene, CDR1 is SEHNR and CDR2 is FQNEAQ (reference sequence). Trimming stripped 1 base from V and 0 bases from J, with 12 bases between. CDR3 amino acids: CASSLVGRDATNEKLFF. CDR3 nucleotides: TGTGCCAGCAGCTTAGTCGGCAGGGATGCAACTAATGAAAAACTGTTTTTT. Supplemented by reference TRBV7-9 and TRBJ1-4, the full variable domain reads DTGVSQNPRHKITKRGQNVTFRCDPISEHNRLYWYRQTLGQGPEFLTYFQNEAQLEKSRLLSDRFSAERPKGSFSTLEIQRTEQGDSAMYLCASSLVGRDATNEKLFFGSGTQLSVL.

J is TRBJ2-3 and V is TRBV12-3 or TRBV12-4; 8 nucleotides align to TRBD1. Losses at the gene ends were 3 bases for V and 3 bases for J; bases not matched to a gene: 8. This CDR3 has 16 amino acids. The CDR3 loop reads CASSFHPGGGTDTQYF. The CDR3 DNA reads TGTGCCAGCAGTTTCCATCCAGGGGGCGGGACAGATACGCAGTATTTT.

This clonotype was found a few times. The V and J genes are TRBV7-8 and TRBJ2-5, with 8 bases matching TRBD1. The CDR3 sequence is 14 residues long. Germline V CDR1 and CDR2: SGHVS, FQNEAQ. With V trimmed by 5 bases and J by 5 bases, 7 bases remained unmatched. CDR3 residues: CASSRTGGRETQYF. The CDR3 DNA reads as TGTGCCAGCAGCCGAACAGGGGGACGGGAGACCCAGTACTTC.

This clonotype has only a few counts. This sequence joins TRBV10-3 and TRBJ1-1, with unresolved D. This CDR3 has 15 residues. The germline V gene has CDR1 ENHRY and CDR2 SYGVKD. V lost 6 bases and J 0 bases, leaving 14 bases between the germline ends. Written as DNA, the CDR3 is TGTGCCATCAGCGGGGTAGGTGTTTTGAACACTGAAGCTTTCTTT. This gives the protein CAISGVGVLNTEAFF.

A few counts support this clonotype. CDR3 sequence (DNA): TGTGCCACCAGTGATTCAGGGACATCCCCCCAGCATTTT. It yields the protein CATSDSGTSPQHF. This rearrangement joins TRBV24-1 to TRBJ1-5; the D gene is possibly TRBD1 (6 bases). Germline-derived CDR1 and CDR2 are KGHDR and SFDVKD. The CDR3 is made up of 13 amino acids. V was trimmed by 2 bases and J by 10 bases, leaving 11 bases between them.

This clonotype came up a few times. V gene TRBV12-3 or TRBV12-4 combines with J gene TRBJ1-4; D ambiguous. The CDR3 has 13 amino acids. Trimming pared 10 bases from V and 4 bases from J, leaving 13 bases between. DNA of the CDR3: TGTGCCACCCGGTTACATAATAATGAAAAACTGTTTTTT. Amino acids: CATRLHNNEKLFF.

This clonotype was found a few times. The chain combines TRBV7-2 with TRBJ1-1; no reliable D call. Germline CDR1 reads SGHTA; CDR2 reads FQGNSA. The CDR3 extends over 14 amino acids. V was clipped by 3 bases and J by 3 bases, with 11 bases between them. In nucleotides, the CDR3 is TGTGCCAGCAGCTTTAGTCGACTGGACACTGAAGCTTTCTTT. Its protein is CASSFSRLDTEAFF.

Ten or more counts support this clonotype. The chain couples TRBV6-1 to TRBJ2-1; D remains unclear. Trimming shortened V by 5 bases and J by 0 bases, and 29 bases separated the two germline ends. The CDR3 spans 21 residues. CDR1 and CDR2 from the germline V gene are MNHNS and SASEGT. The CDR3 DNA follows: TGTGCCAGCAGTAGGTTCTTCATCGGCGGAAACGCCCCGGGCTCCTACAATGAGCAGTTCTTC. Translated: CASSRFFIGGNAPGSYNEQFF.

This chain links TRBV20-1 with TRBJ2-5, with TRBD1 matching over 7 bases. Germline CDR1 is DFQATT and CDR2 is SNEGSKA (reference sequence). The CDR3 is 13 amino acids. Trimming at V came to 6 bases and at J to 5 bases, leaving 9 bases not matched to a gene. In DNA form, the CDR3 reads TGCAGTGCAACAGGGGTAGCGTGGGAGACCCAGTACTTC. Its protein is CSATGVAWETQYF.

The V gene is TRBV7-8, the J gene TRBJ1-1; 9 bases line up with TRBD1. The CDR3 consists of 13 residues. Trimming cost V 5 bases and J 11 bases; bases outside gene matches: 9. CDR1 and CDR2 from the germline V gene are SGHVS and FQNEAQ. CDR3 nucleotides: TGTGCCAGCAGCCTGGGACAGGGCGTTTACGCTTTCTTT. Protein sequence: CASSLGQGVYAFF.

This chain connects TRBV7-2 to TRBJ2-1; 9 bases agree with TRBD2. V lost 1 base to trimming and J lost 5 bases; unmatched junction nucleotides: 6. CDR1 and CDR2 from the germline V gene are SGHTA and FQGNSA. CDR3 length equals 16 residues. The CDR3 loop reads CASSLVGAGGHNEQFF. For the CDR3, the DNA is TGTGCCAGCAGCTTAGTTGGTGCGGGAGGGCACAATGAGCAGTTCTTC. Based on the CDR3 plus reference TRBV7-2 and TRBJ2-1, the full variable domain is GAGVSQSPSNKVTEKGKDVELRCDPISGHTALYWYRQSLGQGLEFLIYFQGNSAPDKSGLPSDRFSAERTGGSVSTLTIQRTQQEDSAVYLCASSLVGAGGHNEQFFGPGTRLTVL.

The chain combines TRBV7-9 with TRBJ2-2; D is unclear. This CDR3 comprises 15 residues. Trimming took 5 bases from V and 4 from J, leaving 14 bases between them. Germline V gene lookup returns CDR1 SEHNR and CDR2 FQNEAQ (reference sequence). CDR3 DNA sequence: TGTGCCAGCAGCCCAGTGGGGTTACCCACCGGGGAGCTGTTTTTT. Residues: CASSPVGLPTGELFF.

This clonotype was seen only a few times. This chain connects TRBV7-2 to TRBJ1-5; D is undetermined. Trimming took off 8 bases at V and 3 bases at J, with 17 bases between the two ends. The germline gives CDR1 SGHTA, CDR2 FQGNSA. The CDR3 extends over 15 amino acids. The CDR3 here is CASANRADPNQPQHF. The CDR3 DNA reads as TGTGCCAGCGCCAACCGCGCCGACCCCAATCAGCCCCAGCATTTT.

The chain combines TRBV7-2 with TRBJ2-5; D is possibly TRBD2 (6 bases). The CDR3 totals 13 residues. Trimming pared 8 bases from V and 5 bases from J, leaving 15 bases between. In germline, CDR1 is SGHTA, CDR2 FQGNSA. The CDR3 DNA sequence: TGTGCCAGCTTTATACATGGAGGGGAGACCCAGTACTTC. Amino acids: CASFIHGGETQYF.

This chain connects TRBV12-3 or TRBV12-4 to TRBJ2-7, with D maybe TRBD1 (6 bases). This CDR3 region has 15 residues. Trimming took 6 bases from V and 1 from J, leaving 16 bases between them. CDR3 residues: CASSLIGDKSYEQYF. The CDR3 bases are TGTGCCAGCAGCCTAATAGGGGACAAATCCTACGAGCAGTACTTC.

The chain recombines TRBV4-1 with TRBJ2-1; 9 bases are a match to TRBD1. The germline V gene has CDR1 MGHRA and CDR2 YSYEKL. CDR3 length equals 16 residues. V dropped 3 bases and J dropped 5; count of bases not matched to a gene: 8. This CDR3 reads CASSHPYRDRDNEQFF. CDR3 DNA sequence: TGCGCCAGCAGCCATCCATACAGGGACAGGGACAATGAGCAGTTCTTC.

The chain combines TRBV18 with TRBJ1-1; no clear D. V was shortened by 8 bases and J by 3 bases, with 25 bases between the two germline ends. Germline CDR1 reads KGHSH; CDR2 reads LQKENI. The CDR3 contains 17 residues. This CDR3 reads CASGKTSGRRADTEAFF. The CDR3 nucleotides read TGTGCCAGCGGGAAAACCTCGGGCCGGAGGGCGGACACTGAAGCTTTCTTT.

There are many counts of this clonotype. The V gene is TRBV7-8, the J gene TRBJ2-7; TRBD2 matches 10 bases. The V gene end was trimmed by 5 bases and the J gene end by 0 bases; junction bases not matched to a gene: 7. CDR1 SGHVS and CDR2 FQNEAQ come from the germline V gene. The CDR3 has 16 residues. The CDR3 protein is CASSRFSGRFSYEQYF. The CDR3, as DNA: TGTGCCAGCAGCCGATTTAGCGGGAGGTTCTCCTACGAGCAGTACTTC.

This clonotype appeared a few times. V and J are TRBV7-9 and TRBJ1-2, with D possibly being TRBD1 (6 bases). Trimming removed 5 bases at V and 8 bases at J, with 15 bases between. This CDR3 has 13 amino acids. Germline V gene sequence: CDR1 SEHNR, CDR2 FQNEAQ (reference sequence). The CDR3 bases are TGTGCCAGCAGCCACAGGGATCCCCCCGGCTACACCTTC. Protein: CASSHRDPPGYTF.